The next 14 T cell receptor beta chains were all read from a single sample in a study of blood T cell repertoires in COVID-19. Method: immunoSEQ multiplex PCR; TCRdb's copy keeps in-frame clones and lacks some. Here the sample spans over 140,000 clones, approximately 79% being singletons. Sequencing was performed on PBMCs or T cells enriched from blood (not recorded which). All receptors derive from a woman aged 50 to 60 who had recovered from COVID-19.

The chain carries TRBV5-1 and TRBJ2-1; D is unclear. This CDR3 region has 15 residues. The ends were cut back, 6 bases at V and 2 bases at J, with 15 bases in the middle. The germline V gene has CDR1 SGHRS and CDR2 YFSETQ. The CDR3: CASTVQPRPYNEQFF. The DNA for the CDR3 is TGCGCCAGCACAGTACAGCCCCGTCCCTACAATGAGCAGTTCTTC.

This clone was picked up one time. The rearrangement links TRBV19 to TRBJ2-3; D uncertain. With 4 bases removed from V and 2 bases from J, the gap between germline ends came to 10 bases. The CDR3 is made up of 14 amino acids. CDR1 and CDR2 from the germline V gene are LNHDA and SQIVND (reference sequence). CDR3 in amino acids: CASSSGGFTDTQYF. CDR3 nucleotide sequence: TGTGCCAGTAGTAGTGGCGGATTCACAGATACGCAGTATTTT.

This chain uses TRBV4-1 with TRBJ2-7; D is perhaps TRBD2 (6 bases). The CDR3 runs to 17 residues. CDR1 MGHRA and CDR2 YSYEKL come from the germline V gene. V was trimmed by 7 bases and J by 4 bases, leaving 26 bases between them. The CDR3 nucleotides are TGCGCCAGCACCCCAGCAGCCCCCCTGGGTGGGGGGTACGAGCAGTACTTC. It codes for CASTPAAPLGGGYEQYF.

This chain uses TRBV14 with TRBJ2-5; perhaps TRBD2 as D (6 bases). The CDR3 contains 16 residues. Germline V gives CDR1 SGHDN, CDR2 FVKESK. Deletions cut 3 bases from V and 5 bases from J, with 19 bases between. The DNA of the CDR3 is TGTGCCAGCAGCCAGCCGAGCGGGCCCCACGGCGAGACCCAGTACTTC. This gives the protein CASSQPSGPHGETQYF.

V gene TRBV7-9 combines with J gene TRBJ2-5; 7 bases align to TRBD1. Germline V gene data show CDR1 as SEHNR and CDR2 as FQNEAQ (reference sequence). After removal of 5 bases from V and 8 bases from J, the junction contained 5 bases not matched to a gene. CDR3 length equals 12 residues. CDR3 region: CASSRGTDTQYF. The CDR3 bases are TGTGCCAGCAGCAGGGGGACAGACACCCAGTACTTC.

The chain joins TRBV9 to TRBJ2-7; 9 bases are a match to TRBD1. The CDR3 extends over 14 amino acids. V lost 3 bases, J lost 3 bases, and 4 bases stayed unmatched. The germline V gene has CDR1 SGDLS and CDR2 YYNGEE. CDR3 DNA: TGTGCCAGCAGCGAAGGGACAGGGTACTACGAGCAGTACTTC. The encoded protein is CASSEGTGYYEQYF. Together with reference TRBV9 and TRBJ2-7, the CDR3 gives the full variable domain: DSGVTQTPKHLITATGQRVTLRCSPRSGDLSVYWYQQSLDQGLQFLIQYYNGEERAKGNILERFSAQQFPDLHSELNLSSLELGDSALYFCASSEGTGYYEQYFGPGTRLTVT.

The chain has TRBV21-1 and TRBJ1-1. TRBV21-1 is described as a pseudogene. This CDR3 has 10 amino acids. The CDR3 DNA sequence: TGTGCCAGGCGGGACACTGAAGCTTTCTTT. Its protein product is CARRDTEAFF.

V is TRBV13 and J is TRBJ2-5; 8 positions match TRBD2. Germline assignment: CDR1 PRHDT and CDR2 FYEKMQ (reference sequence). V gave up 5 bases and J gave up 5 bases; unmatched junction bases: 16. This CDR3 has 17 amino acids. In DNA form, the CDR3 reads TGTGCCAGCAGCCCCGCCGGCAGGAGCGGGGGTAGGGAGACCCAGTACTTC. This translates into CASSPAGRSGGRETQYF.

This chain uses TRBV3-1 (or the pseudogene TRBV3-2) with TRBJ2-3; 12 bases are a match to TRBD2. This CDR3 has 16 residues. V shed 1 base and J 4 bases; nucleotides not matched to a gene: 3. Germline assignment: CDR1 LGHDT and CDR2 YNNKEL (reference sequence). Here the CDR3 reads CASSQASGGDPDTQYF. As DNA, the CDR3 is TGTGCCAGCAGCCAAGCTAGCGGGGGGGACCCAGATACGCAGTATTTT.

The chain has TRBV9 and TRBJ1-1; 9 nucleotides agree with TRBD1. Per germline, CDR1 SGDLS and CDR2 YYNGEE. This CDR3 contains 15 residues. The V and J ends lost 3 bases and 4 bases, in that order; junction bases with no gene match: 7. CDR3: CASSGDRGLATEAFF. The CDR3 DNA reads TGTGCCAGCAGCGGAGACAGGGGGTTGGCCACTGAAGCTTTCTTT.

This clone appeared once. The chain combines TRBV28 with TRBJ1-6, with 8 bases that match TRBD1. The CDR3 runs 15 residues. Per germline, CDR1 MDHEN and CDR2 SYDVKM. The V and J ends lost 7 bases and 7 bases, in that order; junction bases with no gene match: 9. CDR3 coding DNA: TGTGCCAGCACCGGTTCCGGGACAGGCAATTCACCCCTCCACTTT. It specifies CASTGSGTGNSPLHF.

In this sample, this clone turned up a few times. The V gene is TRBV10-2, the J gene TRBJ1-5; a weak D match, TRBD1 (5 bases). The germline gives CDR1 WSHSY, CDR2 SAAADI. The CDR3 spans 14 residues. V lost 0 bases and J 3 bases, leaving 6 bases between the germline ends. The CDR3 bases are TGCGCCAGCAGTGAGTCGACAGCCAATCAGCCCCAGCATTTT. It translates to CASSESTANQPQHF.

The chain carries TRBV7-9 and TRBJ2-3, with a possible D match to TRBD2 (6 bases). Germline V gene lookup returns CDR1 SEHNR and CDR2 FQNEAQ (reference sequence). V lost 1 base to trimming and J lost 6 bases, with 11 bases between them. CDR3 size: 14 residues. CDR3 sequence: CASSLEALADTQYF. As DNA, the CDR3 is TGTGCCAGCAGCTTAGAGGCGCTAGCGGATACGCAGTATTTT. The full variable domain, with the rest looked up from reference TRBV7-9 and TRBJ2-3, is DTGVSQNPRHKITKRGQNVTFRCDPISEHNRLYWYRQTLGQGPEFLTYFQNEAQLEKSRLLSDRFSAERPKGSFSTLEIQRTEQGDSAMYLCASSLEALADTQYFGPGTRLTVL.

The CDR3: CASSPREASGTPEQFF. The CDR3, as DNA: TGTGCCAGCTCACCACGGGAGGCTAGCGGAACCCCTGAGCAGTTCTTC. The chain joins TRBV18 to TRBJ2-1; 7 bases fit TRBD2. V lost 1 base and J lost 9; bases outside the gene matches: 12. The CDR3 spans 16 residues. Germline V gene lookup returns CDR1 KGHSH and CDR2 LQKENI.